Sequencing of this T cell receptor (beta chain) was carried out in a study of blood T cells in healthy people across ages (dated by TCRdb to between 2015 and 2017). About the investigation overall: Template switching captured roughly one uniquely barcoded TCR beta cDNA molecule per two T cells in model experiments. For two donors (one aged 18 to 29 and one aged 80 or older), the study analyzed two additional independent replicas of 1 million unique cDNA reads from the same blood draw. Four age groups were formed from the donors: young (average about 17 years), middle-aged (approximately 39), aged (about 62) and long-lived (roughly 88). To track age-related changes in TCR beta repertoire diversity, the study relied on deep sequencing normalized with unique cDNA molecular identifiers. To avoid experimental bias, donors of different ages were distributed randomly across sequencing lanes.

Systemically healthy Caucasian individuals from Russia, approximately 39 in total and aged about 6 to 95 years, were included as donors. Each donor gave ten milliliters of peripheral blood, collected into EDTA-treated Vacutainer tubes. Ficoll-Paque density-gradient centrifugation was used to isolate PBMCs, with at least 7 million per sample. Total RNA was extracted from PBMCs with Trizol reagent, with at least 5.5 micrograms obtained per sample. The percentages of naive CD45RAhigh/CD27high T cells were determined by flow cytometry on a PBMC aliquot from every donor. For this clonotype: Which antigen it targets is not known. No per-base quality is available; no much larger clone lies one base away.

The paper's findings and limits, for the study overall: The CMV infection status of donors was not known, potentially confounding age-related changes in expanded clonotypes. Conclusive comparison of naive and antigen-experienced compartments was prevented by the profiling of bulk unsorted PBMCs. The long-lived group showed more naive CD4+ T cells, fewer expanded clones and increased TCR diversity than the aged group, suggesting age selection. The percentage of naive T cells measured by flow cytometry correlated strongly with observed TCR beta diversity. As age increased, observed TCR beta diversity per million T cells dropped in a roughly linear way, and a significant reduction was already evident by age 40. Estimates of total diversity from one million sequenced T cells were regarded as lower bounds and underestimates.

At the junction V is shortened by 6 bases and J by 4 bases, with 12 bases in between. Inclusive of the bounding cysteine and phenylalanine, the CDR3 is 13 residues long. Only CDR3 DNA is held: 39 bases, read in frame from base 1. The germline V gene yields ENHRY for CDR1 and SYGVKD for CDR2. Library preparation used 5' RACE. A second about 7 to 11 cycle PCR used a sample-barcoded 5' primer and a J-beta primer mix. A unique molecular identifier was introduced onto each TCR beta cDNA molecule by a template-switch 5' adaptor carrying 12 random nucleotides. Each sample yielded at least 2.5 million CDR3-containing paired-end reads. First-strand cDNA synthesis was performed from all RNA using the Mint cDNA synthesis kit, with priming by a TRBC-specific oligonucleotide. All cDNA was treated with uracil-DNA glycosylase and then went through a first 18-cycle PCR with the universal primers M1SS and BC2_uni_R. For the original study's pipeline: Each sample was normalized by randomly selecting 1 million high-quality reads, each carrying a distinct molecular identifier. Instead of being binned into consensus sequences, reads that shared molecular identifiers were thrown out. MiTCR, with a Q25 quality threshold and the strictest error-elimination algorithm, was used for CDR3 identification, clonotype clustering and error correction. A nonparametric unseen species model using Euler transformation provided a lower-bound estimate of total TCR beta diversity. Starting from the raw public reads, TCRdb applied fastp trimming at Q25, assembled clones with MiXCR and retained in-frame beta chains. Duplicate CDR3 protein sequences are folded into a single record with the most common DNA and genes. These V and J calls are TCRdb output, not the study's own analysis. Counted in this sample were some 1,800,000 distinct CDR3 sequences; about two fifths of them appeared once. The ten largest clones represent approximately 22% of the sample.

Sequenced material: blood. The chain couples TRBV10-3 to TRBJ2-5; the D gene cannot be resolved reliably. The source is a human donor in good health. CDR3 reads: CAISDLSRETQYF. DNA sequence: TGTGCCATCAGCGACCTATCACGAGAGACCCAGTACTTC.